The 26 T cell receptor beta chains given below trace back to one sample, sequenced in a study of blood T cell repertoires in COVID-19. This table comes from immunoSEQ multiplex PCR, and its TCRdb copy is limited to in-frame clones, with some not included. The sample contains 200,000 to 250,000 clones, roughly four fifths of which appear only once. Sequencing used peripheral blood. The receptor source for this set is a woman in her forties or fifties with active or convalescent COVID-19.

This clone showed up just once. The chain is built from TRBV18 and TRBJ2-2; 7 positions agree with TRBD1. From germline, CDR1 is KGHSH and CDR2 LQKENI. The CDR3 covers 16 residues. After removal of 6 bases from V and 5 bases from J, the junction contained 12 bases not matched to a gene. The CDR3 bases are TGTGCCAGCTCGCGCACAGGGGTCGGCAATACCGGGGAGCTGTTTTTT. This translates into CASSRTGVGNTGELFF.

The chain joins TRBV19 to TRBJ2-7, with D possibly matching TRBD2 (7 bases). V lost 3 bases and J 2 bases, leaving 14 bases between the germline ends. Germline loops: CDR1 LNHDA, CDR2 SQIVND (reference sequence). The length of the CDR3 is 15 residues. The chain's CDR3 is CASSISWEGAYEQYV. The CDR3 DNA reads TGTGCCAGTAGTATTTCGTGGGAGGGGGCCTACGAGCAGTACGTC.

The genes are TRBV6-5 and TRBJ2-7; 7 bases fit TRBD1. The germline V gene has CDR1 MNHEY and CDR2 SVGAGI. The V segment lost 10 bases and the J segment 3 bases; nucleotides outside the gene matches: 6. The CDR3 runs to 12 residues. The CDR3 region is CATWDSFYEQYV. In DNA, the CDR3 is TGTGCCACCTGGGACAGTTTCTACGAGCAGTACGTC.

This rearrangement joins TRBV5-6 to TRBJ2-3, with 7 bases fitting TRBD1. Germline CDR1 is SGHDT and CDR2 is YYEEEE. This CDR3 is built from 16 residues. The junction had 10 bases not matched to a gene; V was cut back by 4 bases and J by 2 bases. Here the CDR3 DNA reads TGTGCCAGCAGCCCCACCCGGGACAGCCACACAGATACGCAGTATTTT. It specifies CASSPTRDSHTDTQYF.

V usage is TRBV6-5 and J usage is TRBJ1-2; 7 bases map to TRBD1. Per germline, CDR1 MNHEY and CDR2 SVGAGI. J was trimmed by 4 bases and V by 8 bases; bases with no gene match: 1. There are 11 residues in the CDR3. CDR3 amino acids: CASQGGYGYTF. The CDR3 nucleotides are TGTGCCAGCCAGGGGGGCTATGGCTACACCTTC.

This clone was counted between two and nine times. The rearrangement joins TRBV21-1 to TRBJ2-7; the table's D call of TRBD1 was not tested on the DNA. TRBV21-1 is an annotated pseudogene. CDR3 length: 15 amino acids. DNA for the CDR3: TGTGCCAGCAGCACGACAGCCAAATACCTTTGGGAGCAGTACTTC. Its protein is CASSTTAKYLWEQYF.

The chain links TRBV6-5 to TRBJ2-7; 8 nucleotides agree with TRBD1. The junction had 4 bases not matched to a gene; V was cut back by 4 bases and J by 2 bases. Germline CDR1 MNHEY, CDR2 SVGAGI. The length of the CDR3 is 14 residues. The CDR3 region has the DNA TGTGCCAGCAGTTCCGGGACAGGAACCTACGAGCAGTACTTC. Translation: CASSSGTGTYEQYF.

The V call is TRBV10-1, the J call TRBJ2-4; maybe TRBD2 (5 bases). The CDR3 covers 15 residues. Germline values: CDR1 WNHNN, CDR2 SYGVQD (reference sequence). Deletions cut 2 bases from V and 5 bases from J, with 13 bases between. Here the CDR3 reads CASSENRGYQNIQYF. The CDR3 DNA follows: TGCGCCAGCAGTGAGAACAGAGGGTATCAAAACATTCAGTACTTC.

This clone was recorded once. This chain joins TRBV2 and TRBJ2-7, with 8 bases aligning to TRBD1. In germline, CDR1 is SNHLY, CDR2 FYNNEI. The V segment lost 2 bases and the J segment 7 bases; nucleotides outside the gene matches: 7. This CDR3 has 14 residues. The chain's CDR3 is CASSELRTGSEQYF. In nucleotides, the CDR3 is TGTGCCAGCAGTGAACTACGGACAGGGTCTGAGCAGTACTTC.

This clone was seen a few times. This chain links TRBV28 with TRBJ1-1, with 8 bases aligning to TRBD1. CDR3 length equals 15 residues. With V trimmed by 1 base and J by 4 bases, 5 bases remained unmatched. From germline, CDR1 is MDHEN and CDR2 SYDVKM. The CDR3 region has the DNA TGTGCCAGCAGTTTATCGGACAGGGTGAGCACTGAAGCTTTCTTT. Its protein product is CASSLSDRVSTEAFF.

This CDR3 reads CASSPYRGTAGRYF. The CDR3 DNA reads as TGTGCCAGCTCACCATACAGAGGGACCGCGGGACGTTATTTT. The chain links TRBV18 to TRBJ1-3; perhaps TRBD1 as D (5 bases). This CDR3 spans 14 amino acids. Germline V gene data show CDR1 as KGHSH and CDR2 as LQKENI. The V gene lost 2 bases and the J gene lost 16 bases, with 21 bases spanning the gap.

This sequence joins TRBV6-5 and TRBJ2-5; D call uncertain. The V end was cut by 7 bases, the J end by 5 bases, with 14 bases between. Germline V gene data show CDR1 as MNHEY and CDR2 as SVGAGI. The CDR3 loop spans 13 amino acids. The CDR3 reads CASKGFLRETQYF. The CDR3 DNA follows: TGTGCCAGCAAAGGATTCCTGCGGGAGACCCAGTACTTC.

The CDR3 nucleotides read TGTGCCAGCAGCCAAGATGGTTTGGGACAGACCTGGGAGACCCAGTACTTC. Its translation is CASSQDGLGQTWETQYF. This rearrangement joins TRBV4-2 to TRBJ2-5; 7 positions match TRBD1. The CDR3 runs 17 residues. The V and J ends lost 0 bases and 5 bases, in that order; junction bases with no gene match: 12. The germline V gene encodes CDR1 LGHNA and CDR2 YNFKEQ.

This clone was found a few times. The CDR3 coding sequence is TGTGCCAGCAGTTTTCGGCAGGGGGCGTTACCAGATACGCAGTATTTT. It translates to CASSFRQGALPDTQYF. The chain is built from TRBV28 and TRBJ2-3; 8 bases agree with TRBD1. Germline CDR1 is MDHEN and CDR2 is SYDVKM. Trimming removed 3 bases from V and 4 bases from J; junction bases left unmatched: 9. This CDR3 region has 16 residues.

The count of this clone is one. The J gene is TRBJ1-2, the V gene TRBV20-1; no clear D gene. CDR3 length equals 11 residues. V lost 3 bases and J lost 8, with 10 bases in between. Germline CDR1 reads DFQATT; CDR2 reads SNEGSKA (reference sequence). In DNA, the CDR3 is TGCAGTGCTAGCGGGGTCAGCGGCTACACCTTC. Amino acid sequence: CSASGVSGYTF.

This clone was seen a single time. This chain links TRBV5-1 with TRBJ1-3; 7 bases match TRBD1. Germline CDR1 and CDR2: SGHRS and YFSETQ. This CDR3 region has 16 residues. J lost 0 bases, V lost 3 bases, and 6 bases had no gene match. CDR3 loop: CASSSGGDSSGNTIYF. The CDR3 DNA reads TGCGCCAGCAGCTCCGGGGGGGACAGCTCTGGAAACACCATATATTTT.

This chain connects TRBV18 to TRBJ1-1; maybe TRBD1 (6 bases). The V end lost 0 bases, the J end lost 7 bases, and 9 bases lay between the germline ends. This CDR3 spans 13 amino acids. CDR1 is KGHSH and CDR2 is LQKENI in the germline V gene. CDR3 amino acids: CASSPPQGFEAFF. Written as DNA, the CDR3 is TGTGCCAGCTCACCACCACAGGGATTTGAAGCTTTCTTT.

The chain uses TRBV3-1 (or the pseudogene TRBV3-2) and TRBJ2-1; 7 nucleotides line up with TRBD2. The germline CDR1 and CDR2 sequences are LGHDT and YNNKEL (reference sequence). The CDR3 has 15 amino acids. J was trimmed by 5 bases and V by 6 bases; bases with no gene match: 10. CDR3 residues: CASSSWGEGHNEQFF. The DNA for the CDR3 is TGTGCCAGCAGTAGTTGGGGGGAGGGCCACAATGAGCAGTTCTTC.

This chain links TRBV6-1 with TRBJ1-4; 7 nucleotides agree with TRBD1. CDR3 length: 15 amino acids. Germline V gene lookup returns CDR1 MNHNS and CDR2 SASEGT. J lost 8 bases, V lost 0 bases, and 6 bases had no gene match. This chain's CDR3 is CASSEAEGAGEKLFF. The CDR3 DNA reads TGTGCCAGCAGTGAAGCAGAGGGGGCAGGAGAAAAACTGTTTTTT.

This clone was picked up a small number of times. The rearrangement uses TRBV7-2 and TRBJ1-2; D may be TRBD1 (5 bases). Between the trimmed V and J ends, which lost 4 bases and 8 bases, there was a span of 11 bases. The CDR3 consists of 12 residues. CDR1 and CDR2 (germline): SGHTA, FQGNSA. This CDR3 is CASSSPPGGYTF. For the CDR3, the DNA is TGTGCCAGCAGCTCCCCCCCAGGGGGCTACACCTTC.

This clone was seen more than once but under ten times. The V and J genes are TRBV5-4 and TRBJ1-1; 9 bases map to TRBD1. Germline V gives CDR1 SGHNT, CDR2 YYREEE (reference sequence). This CDR3 has 14 amino acids. Trimming removed 2 bases from V and 4 bases from J; junction bases left unmatched: 3. The CDR3 here is CASSFDRGTTEAFF. CDR3 DNA: TGTGCCAGCAGCTTCGACAGGGGGACCACTGAAGCTTTCTTT.

The gene calls are TRBV15 and TRBJ2-7; 11 nucleotides line up with TRBD1. Germline CDR1 LNHNV, CDR2 YYDKDF (reference sequence). V was pared by 4 bases and J by 3 bases, with 2 bases of the junction left unmatched. This CDR3 is 14 amino acids long. The CDR3 loop reads CATSKGQGVYEQYF. The DNA for the CDR3 is TGTGCCACCAGCAAGGGACAGGGGGTCTACGAGCAGTACTTC.

This clone turned up a few times. The chain uses TRBV10-3 and TRBJ1-2; TRBD1 aligns across 8 bases. The CDR3 runs to 14 residues. After removal of 10 bases from V and 4 bases from J, the junction contained 11 bases not matched to a gene. Germline loops: CDR1 ENHRY, CDR2 SYGVKD. CDR3 DNA sequence: TGTGCCACCACGACAGGGGTGGGAACCTATGGCTACACCTTC. Its protein is CATTTGVGTYGYTF.

The chain combines TRBV29-1 with TRBJ1-6, with no clear D. CDR3 length: 13 residues. In germline, CDR1 is SQVTM, CDR2 ANQGSEA. Trimming shortened V by 7 bases and J by 0 bases, and 7 bases separated the two germline ends. CDR3 sequence (DNA): TGCAGCGCTAGAGTCTCCTATAATTCACCCCTCCACTTT. Translated: CSARVSYNSPLHF.

This clone was found a few times. The rearrangement links TRBV4-1 to TRBJ1-1, with 11 bases identical to TRBD1. Germline V gene sequence: CDR1 MGHRA, CDR2 YSYEKL. The CDR3 is made up of 16 amino acids. V was pared by 6 bases and J by 5 bases, with 11 bases of the junction left unmatched. CDR3 DNA sequence: TGCGCCAGCAGGCTTAGGACAGGGGGCAGGGAAACTGAAGCTTTCTTT. This encodes CASRLRTGGRETEAFF.

The J gene is TRBJ2-3, the V gene TRBV11-3, with 9 bases fitting TRBD1. The CDR3 extends over 15 amino acids. Germline V lookup: CDR1 SGHNT, CDR2 YENEEA. J was trimmed by 5 bases and V by 5 bases; bases with no gene match: 8. This CDR3 is CASSQRTGVGDTQYF. The CDR3 DNA sequence: TGTGCCAGCAGCCAGAGGACAGGGGTGGGAGATACGCAGTATTTT.